What follows is one T cell receptor (beta chain) and its context. Antigen specificity is unknown. Using immunoSEQ multiplex PCR, the repertoire was profiled, and TCRdb retains in-frame clones only, with some absent. The sample lists some 690,000 clones, 90% occurring once. Nashville, Tennessee was home to all donors, each a Caucasian adult. To make CD8 memory, CD45RO+ cells were put together with CCR7-negative CD45RA+ TemRA cells. This entry comes from a study of shared clonotypes between healthy human individuals. Overall study: Every donor yielded three CD4 naive, three CD4 memory, two CD8 naive and one CD8 memory plate. General study results and limits: Clonotype sharing among donors likely depends on sequencing depth.

Germline lookup yields CDR1 PRHDT and CDR2 FYEKMQ (reference sequence). V was shortened by 4 bases and J by 5 bases, with 10 bases between the two germline ends. The CDR3 spans 13 residues. The chain employs TRBV13 and TRBJ2-3; possibly TRBD1 or TRBD2 for D (5 bases each). The specimen was memory CD8+ T cells from PBMCs. Subset noted: CD45RO+ cells pooled with CCR7-negative TemRA cells. This receptor was identified in a man aged 18-30 years in good health. Some clones in this sample may be carry-over from other donors' samples. The CDR3, as DNA: TGTGCCAGCAGCTCGAGGGGTGAAGATACGCAGTATTTT. It codes for CASSSRGEDTQYF. Combining the CDR3 with reference TRBV13 and TRBJ2-3 gives the whole variable domain AAGVIQSPRHLIKEKRETATLKCYPIPRHDTVYWYQQGPGQDPQFLISFYEKMQSDKGSIPDRFSAQQFSDYHSELNMSSLELGDSALYFCASSSRGEDTQYFGPGTRLTVL.